This TCR beta chain was recovered during a study of blood T cell repertoires in COVID-19. Measured with immunoSEQ multiplex PCR; TCRdb has only the in-frame clones, and not every one. Of 100,000 to 150,000 clones in the sample, around 89% were seen once. The sequencing input was peripheral blood. The receptor was derived from a man aged 45 to 65 with acute or convalescent COVID-19.

The CDR3 sequence is CASSYQGTSGYEQYF. CDR3 DNA: TGTGCCAGTAGTTACCAAGGGACTAGCGGCTACGAGCAGTACTTC. The chain combines TRBV19 with TRBJ2-7; TRBD2 matches 11 bases. The CDR3 length is 15 residues. Germline CDR1 reads LNHDA; CDR2 reads SQIVND (reference sequence). J was trimmed by 3 bases and V by 5 bases; bases with no gene match: 6. The entire variable domain, with the rest obtained from reference TRBV19 and TRBJ2-7, is as follows: DGGITQSPKYLFRKEGQNVTLSCEQNLNHDAMYWYRQDPGQGLRLIYYSQIVNDFQKGDIAEGYSVSREKKESFPLTVTSAQKNPTAFYLCASSYQGTSGYEQYFGPGTRLTVT.